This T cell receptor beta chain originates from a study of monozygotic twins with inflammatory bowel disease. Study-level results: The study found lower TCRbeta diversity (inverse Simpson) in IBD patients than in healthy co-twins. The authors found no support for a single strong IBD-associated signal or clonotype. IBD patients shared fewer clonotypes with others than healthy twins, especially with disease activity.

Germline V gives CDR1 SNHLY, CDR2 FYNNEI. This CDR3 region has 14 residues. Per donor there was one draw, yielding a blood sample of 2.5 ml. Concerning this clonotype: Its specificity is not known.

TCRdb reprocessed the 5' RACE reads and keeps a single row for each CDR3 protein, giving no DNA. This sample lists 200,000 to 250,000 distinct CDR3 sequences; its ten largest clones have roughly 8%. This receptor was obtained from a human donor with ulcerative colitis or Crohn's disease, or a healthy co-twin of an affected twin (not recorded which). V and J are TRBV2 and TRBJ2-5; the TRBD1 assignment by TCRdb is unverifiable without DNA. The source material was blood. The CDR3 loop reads CASSEGTVQETQYF.